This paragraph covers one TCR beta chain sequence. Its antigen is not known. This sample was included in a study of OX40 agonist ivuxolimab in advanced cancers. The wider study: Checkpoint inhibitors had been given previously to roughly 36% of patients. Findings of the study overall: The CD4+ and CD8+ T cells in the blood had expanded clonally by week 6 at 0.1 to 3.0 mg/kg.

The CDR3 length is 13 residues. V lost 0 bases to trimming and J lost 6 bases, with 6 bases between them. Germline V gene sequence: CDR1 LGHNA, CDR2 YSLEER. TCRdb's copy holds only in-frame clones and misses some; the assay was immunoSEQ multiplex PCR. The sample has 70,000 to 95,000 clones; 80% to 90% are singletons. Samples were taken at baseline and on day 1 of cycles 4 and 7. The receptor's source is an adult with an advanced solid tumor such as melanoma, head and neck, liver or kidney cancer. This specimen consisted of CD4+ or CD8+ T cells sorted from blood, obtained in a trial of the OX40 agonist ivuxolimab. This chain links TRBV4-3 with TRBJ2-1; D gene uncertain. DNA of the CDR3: TGCGCCAGCAGCCAAGAACCCTCCAATGAGCAGTTCTTC. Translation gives CASSQEPSNEQFF.